A selection of T cell receptor beta chains follows, all from one sample in a study of blood T cells in healthy people across ages. TCRdb processed the 5' RACE reads anew with MiXCR; each CDR3 protein has one entry. The data hold approximately 1.5 million distinct CDR3 sequences, with 40% to 45% observed a single time. Source material: blood. Receptor source: a woman aged 18 to 35 in good health. Both conserved end residues are part of each CDR3. The D gene is left open where the match is weak. For some rows the clone size is stated as once, few or many, or as a class when expanded; others skip it.

V gene: TRBV7-2
D gene: TRBD1
J gene: TRBJ2-1
CDR3 length: 15
clone size: NA
CDR3 protein: CASSYPDRGSCEQFF
CDR3 DNA: TGTGCCAGCAGCTATCCGGACAGGGGGAGTTGTGAGCAGTTCTTC

V gene: TRBV3-1
D gene: NA
J gene: TRBJ2-7
CDR3 length: 15
clone size: few
CDR3 protein: CASSPAVGADYEQYF
CDR3 DNA: TGTGCCAGCAGCCCAGCGGTGGGGGCGGACTACGAGCAGTACTTC

V gene: TRBV4-2
D gene: NA
J gene: TRBJ2-7
CDR3 length: 18
clone size: many
CDR3 protein: CASSQPTMGLGGSYEQYF
CDR3 DNA: TGTGCCAGCAGCCAACCAACTATGGGACTGGGAGGATCCTACGAGCAGTACTTC

V gene: TRBV12-3/TRBV12-4
D gene: NA
J gene: TRBJ2-5
CDR3 length: 13
clone size: NA
CDR3 protein: CASRPGGEETQYF
CDR3 DNA: TGTGCCAGCAGGCCAGGGGGGGAGGAGACCCAGTACTTC

V gene: TRBV11-3
D gene: NA
J gene: TRBJ2-3
CDR3 length: 16
clone size: few
CDR3 protein: CASSLGPGEHTDTQYF
CDR3 DNA: TGTGCCAGCAGCTTAGGCCCGGGAGAACACACAGATACGCAGTATTTT

V gene: TRBV29-1
D gene: NA
J gene: TRBJ2-5
CDR3 length: 16
clone size: few
CDR3 protein: CSVGRPRLVNQETQYF
CDR3 DNA: TGCAGCGTCGGACGCCCGAGACTAGTTAACCAAGAGACCCAGTACTTC

V gene: TRBV5-1
D gene: TRBD2
J gene: TRBJ2-1
CDR3 length: 17
clone size: NA
CDR3 protein: CASSLVWREDRSYEQFF
CDR3 DNA: TGCGCCAGCAGCTTGGTATGGCGGGAGGACCGTTCTTACGAGCAGTTCTTC

V gene: TRBV11-2
D gene: TRBD1
J gene: TRBJ2-1
CDR3 length: 16
clone size: NA
CDR3 protein: CASRSYRDRTYNEQFF
CDR3 DNA: TGTGCCAGCAGGTCATACCGGGACAGGACCTACAATGAGCAGTTCTTC

V gene: TRBV30
D gene: NA
J gene: TRBJ2-5
CDR3 length: 13
clone size: many
CDR3 protein: CAWRNPLPGVQYF
CDR3 DNA: TGTGCCTGGAGGAACCCGTTACCCGGAGTGCAGTACTTC

V gene: TRBV20-1
D gene: TRBD2
J gene: TRBJ2-5
CDR3 length: 15
clone size: few
CDR3 protein: CSAPLVAGGVETQYF
CDR3 DNA: TGCAGTGCTCCCTTGGTAGCGGGTGGCGTAGAGACCCAGTACTTC

V gene: TRBV3-1
D gene: NA
J gene: TRBJ1-6
CDR3 length: 14
clone size: few
CDR3 protein: CASSQGQGGSPLHF
CDR3 DNA: TGTGCCAGCAGCCAAGGGCAGGGCGGGTCACCCCTCCACTTT

V gene: TRBV20-1
D gene: NA
J gene: TRBJ2-2
CDR3 length: 12
clone size: NA
CDR3 protein: CSATLGTGELFF
CDR3 DNA: TGCAGTGCTACACTAGGGACCGGGGAGCTGTTTTTT

V gene: TRBV30
D gene: NA
J gene: TRBJ1-2
CDR3 length: 13
clone size: NA
CDR3 protein: CAWDPHSGLGYTF
CDR3 DNA: TGTGCCTGGGACCCCCACAGCGGACTTGGCTACACCTTC

V gene: TRBV4-3
D gene: NA
J gene: TRBJ2-1
CDR3 length: 15
clone size: NA
CDR3 protein: CASSHQRGGYNEQFF
CDR3 DNA: TGCGCCAGCAGCCATCAGCGAGGCGGATACAATGAGCAGTTCTTC

V gene: TRBV7-2
D gene: TRBD2
J gene: TRBJ2-7
CDR3 length: 15
clone size: few
CDR3 protein: CASSPHGRGTYEQYF
CDR3 DNA: TGTGCCAGCAGCCCCCACGGGAGGGGGACCTACGAGCAGTACTTC

V gene: TRBV28
D gene: TRBD2
J gene: TRBJ2-1
CDR3 length: 16
clone size: NA
CDR3 protein: CASSPRWLAGVNEQFF
CDR3 DNA: TGTGCCAGCAGTCCCCGTTGGCTAGCGGGAGTCAATGAGCAGTTCTTC

V gene: TRBV11-1
D gene: NA
J gene: TRBJ2-5
CDR3 length: 14
clone size: once
CDR3 protein: CASSLGATSKTQYF
CDR3 DNA: TGTGCCAGCAGCTTAGGAGCCACGTCGAAGACCCAGTACTTC

V gene: TRBV7-9
D gene: TRBD2
J gene: TRBJ2-7
CDR3 length: 13
clone size: NA
CDR3 protein: CASSLGLTNEQYF
CDR3 DNA: TGTGCCAGCAGCTTGGGACTAACAAATGAGCAGTACTTC

V gene: TRBV6-1
D gene: NA
J gene: TRBJ1-1
CDR3 length: 12
clone size: NA
CDR3 protein: CASSERSGRAFF
CDR3 DNA: TGTGCCAGCAGTGAACGGTCCGGGCGAGCTTTCTTT

V gene: TRBV13
D gene: TRBD2
J gene: TRBJ2-7
CDR3 length: 14
clone size: NA
CDR3 protein: CASSTPGLALEQYF
CDR3 DNA: TGTGCCAGCAGCACACCGGGACTAGCGCTTGAGCAGTACTTC

V gene: TRBV18
D gene: TRBD2
J gene: TRBJ2-1
CDR3 length: 16
clone size: NA
CDR3 protein: CASSDYGTSGDNEQFF
CDR3 DNA: TGTGCCAGCTCAGATTACGGGACTAGCGGGGACAATGAGCAGTTCTTC

V gene: TRBV2
D gene: TRBD2
J gene: TRBJ2-2
CDR3 length: 17
clone size: NA
CDR3 protein: CASSGLAGGYNTGEPFF
CDR3 DNA: TGTGCCAGCAGTGGACTAGCGGGGGGATATAACACCGGGGAGCCGTTTTTT

V gene: TRBV4-1
D gene: NA
J gene: TRBJ2-2
CDR3 length: 17
clone size: NA
CDR3 protein: CASALTFSGTLTGELFF
CDR3 DNA: TGCGCCAGCGCTTTAACATTTAGCGGTACCCTAACCGGGGAGCTGTTTTTT

V gene: TRBV30
D gene: TRBD1
J gene: TRBJ1-1
CDR3 length: 15
clone size: NA
CDR3 protein: CAWSVEPGGHTEAFF
CDR3 DNA: TGTGCCTGGAGTGTCGAACCAGGGGGACACACTGAAGCTTTCTTT

V gene: TRBV30
D gene: NA
J gene: TRBJ1-4
CDR3 length: 16
clone size: NA
CDR3 protein: CAWSVQVIRTNEKLFF
CDR3 DNA: TGTGCCTGGAGTGTTCAGGTGATTAGGACAAACGAAAAACTGTTTTTT

V gene: TRBV27
D gene: TRBD1
J gene: TRBJ1-4
CDR3 length: 13
clone size: few
CDR3 protein: CASRQGAYEKLFF
CDR3 DNA: TGTGCCAGCAGACAGGGGGCATATGAAAAACTGTTTTTT

V gene: TRBV7-9
D gene: TRBD2
J gene: TRBJ2-1
CDR3 length: 16
clone size: few
CDR3 protein: CASSSGLAGPDNEQFF
CDR3 DNA: TGTGCCAGCAGCTCCGGACTAGCGGGGCCTGACAATGAGCAGTTCTTC

V gene: TRBV4-3
D gene: NA
J gene: TRBJ1-1
CDR3 length: 13
clone size: NA
CDR3 protein: CASRLDPNTEAFF
CDR3 DNA: TGCGCCAGCAGACTGGACCCGAACACTGAAGCTTTCTTT

V gene: TRBV7-2
D gene: TRBD1
J gene: TRBJ1-5
CDR3 length: 15
clone size: NA
CDR3 protein: CASSLQGANNQPQHF
CDR3 DNA: TGTGCCAGCAGCTTACAGGGGGCGAACAATCAGCCCCAGCATTTT

V gene: TRBV25-1
D gene: NA
J gene: TRBJ2-3
CDR3 length: 11
clone size: many
CDR3 protein: CASSDSDTQYF
CDR3 DNA: TGTGCCAGCAGTGATTCAGATACGCAGTATTTT

V gene: TRBV20-1
D gene: TRBD2
J gene: TRBJ2-1
CDR3 length: 16
clone size: once
CDR3 protein: CSARLWLAGGLNEQFF
CDR3 DNA: TGCAGTGCTAGGCTGTGGCTAGCGGGAGGATTGAATGAGCAGTTCTTC

V gene: TRBV7-3
D gene: TRBD2
J gene: TRBJ2-3
CDR3 length: 16
clone size: NA
CDR3 protein: CASSNGLAGAPDTQYF
CDR3 DNA: TGTGCCAGCAGCAACGGACTAGCGGGAGCCCCAGATACGCAGTATTTT

V gene: TRBV7-2
D gene: NA
J gene: TRBJ1-4
CDR3 length: 15
clone size: NA
CDR3 protein: CASSLRHQNDEKLFF
CDR3 DNA: TGTGCCAGCAGCCTGAGACACCAAAACGATGAAAAACTGTTTTTT

V gene: TRBV29-1
D gene: NA
J gene: TRBJ2-5
CDR3 length: 13
clone size: once
CDR3 protein: CSVVQGTQETQYF
CDR3 DNA: TGCAGCGTTGTACAGGGCACCCAAGAGACCCAGTACTTC

V gene: TRBV12-3/TRBV12-4
D gene: TRBD1
J gene: TRBJ2-5
CDR3 length: 16
clone size: few
CDR3 protein: CASSLVRQGGRETQYF
CDR3 DNA: TGTGCCAGCAGTTTAGTTAGACAGGGGGGGCGAGAGACCCAGTACTTC